Following are 4 T cell receptor beta chains from one sample sequenced in a study of response to subunit inactivated influenza vaccine. TCRdb re-called the RT-PCR reads through MiXCR, storing one row per CDR3 protein. The table lists roughly 570,000 distinct CDR3 sequences, about 14% of them singletons. The sequencing here drew on PBMCs from blood, taken 11 to 12 days after vaccination. Every receptor here comes from a man over 45 who received an inactivated influenza vaccine.

J is TRBJ1-5 and V is TRBV28; 11 bases line up with TRBD1. Germline V gives CDR1 MDHEN, CDR2 SYDVKM. Losses at the gene ends were 5 bases for V and 6 bases for J; bases not matched to a gene: 6. CDR3 size: 15 residues. The CDR3 loop reads CASSTGQGVGQPQHF. The CDR3 region has the DNA TGTGCCAGCAGTACGGGACAGGGGGTTGGTCAGCCCCAGCATTTT.

This clonotype was counted once. Germline is not matched at one junction end, which may reflect a read error. Here the CDR3 reads CASSPSPSGRATSNNEQFF. The CDR3 bases are TGCGCCAGCAGCCCTTCTCCTAGCGGGAGGGCTACCTCCAACAATGAGCAGTTCTTC. This chain uses TRBV4-3 with TRBJ2-1; 12 bases are a match to TRBD2. Germline V gives CDR1 LGHNA, CDR2 YSLEER. The CDR3 loop spans 19 amino acids.

This chain joins TRBV12-3 or TRBV12-4 and TRBJ1-2; possible D gene TRBD1, 5 bases. The CDR3 contains 17 residues. V lost 3 bases, J lost 2 bases, and 19 bases lay in between. Written as DNA, the CDR3 is TGTGCCAGCAGTTTGAGGGGCGGGCCGTGGGGGAACTATGGCTACACCTTC. Translated: CASSLRGGPWGNYGYTF.

V and J are TRBV2 and TRBJ1-4; D gene uncertain. The length of the CDR3 is 13 residues. Germline V CDR1 and CDR2: SNHLY, FYNNEI. V shed 3 bases and J shed 8 bases, with 10 bases lying between them. CDR3 residues: CASSDWLREKLFF. The CDR3 DNA is TGTGCCAGCAGTGACTGGTTAAGAGAAAAACTGTTTTTT.